This paragraph reports one T cell receptor beta chain. Its antigen is unidentified. TCRdb's copy holds only in-frame clones and misses some; the assay was immunoSEQ multiplex PCR. Here the sample spans roughly 15,000 clones, over 75% being singletons. Trimming pared 5 bases from V and 8 bases from J, leaving 16 bases between. CDR1 SGHNT and CDR2 YENEEA come from the germline V gene. CDR3 size: 14 residues. This specimen comes from a study of OX40 agonist ivuxolimab in advanced cancers. Whole-study context: The group had a mean age of approximately 60 years, ranged from about 20 to 80, and was roughly 83% male. Study-wide results and limits: Clonal expansion from baseline to week 6 occurred in both CD4+ and CD8+ T cells.

The clonotype originates from an adult with an advanced solid tumor such as melanoma, head and neck, liver or kidney cancer. The chain has TRBV11-3 and TRBJ2-4; D remains unclear. This sample comprised CD4+ or CD8+ T cells sorted from blood, obtained in a trial of the OX40 agonist ivuxolimab. CDR3 region: CASSAPGRVDIQYF. As DNA, the CDR3 is TGTGCCAGCAGCGCCCCCGGGCGCGTGGACATTCAGTACTTC.